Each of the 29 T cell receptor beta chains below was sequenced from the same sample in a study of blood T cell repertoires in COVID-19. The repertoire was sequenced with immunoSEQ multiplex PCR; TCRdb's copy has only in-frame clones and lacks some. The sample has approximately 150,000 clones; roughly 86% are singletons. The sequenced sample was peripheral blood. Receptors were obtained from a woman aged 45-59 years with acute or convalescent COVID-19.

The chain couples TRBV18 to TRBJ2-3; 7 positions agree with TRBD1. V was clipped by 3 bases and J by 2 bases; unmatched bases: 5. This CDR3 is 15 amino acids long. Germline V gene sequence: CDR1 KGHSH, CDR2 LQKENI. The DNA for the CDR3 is TGTGCCAGCTCACCGTCCGGGACAGCCACAGATACGCAGTATTTT. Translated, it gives CASSPSGTATDTQYF.

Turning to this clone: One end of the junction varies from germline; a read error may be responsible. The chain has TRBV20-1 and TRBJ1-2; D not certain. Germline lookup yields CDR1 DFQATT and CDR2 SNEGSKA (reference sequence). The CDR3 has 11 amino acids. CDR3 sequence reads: CSARDGIGYTF. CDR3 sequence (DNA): TGCAGTGCTCGAGACGGGATCGGCTACACCTTC.

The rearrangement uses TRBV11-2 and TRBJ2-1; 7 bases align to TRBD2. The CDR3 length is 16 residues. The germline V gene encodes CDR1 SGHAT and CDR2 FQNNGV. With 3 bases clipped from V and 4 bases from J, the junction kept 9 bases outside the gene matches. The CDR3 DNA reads TGTGCCAGCAGCTTCGCTGGTGCGGGGGTGTACAATGAGCAGTTCTTC. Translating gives CASSFAGAGVYNEQFF.

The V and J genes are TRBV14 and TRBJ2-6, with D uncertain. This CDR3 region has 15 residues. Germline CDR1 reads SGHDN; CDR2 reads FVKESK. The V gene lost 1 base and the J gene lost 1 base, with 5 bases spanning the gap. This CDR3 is CASSQGLSGANVLTF. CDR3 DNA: TGTGCCAGCAGCCAAGGACTTTCTGGGGCCAACGTCCTGACTTTC.

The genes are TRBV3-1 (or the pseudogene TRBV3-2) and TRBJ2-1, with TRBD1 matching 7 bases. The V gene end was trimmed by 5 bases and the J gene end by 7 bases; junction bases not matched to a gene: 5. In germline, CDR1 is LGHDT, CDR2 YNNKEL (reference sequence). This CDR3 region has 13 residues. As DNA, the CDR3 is TGTGCCAGCAGCACTTGGGACAGAAATGAGCAGTTCTTC. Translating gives CASSTWDRNEQFF.

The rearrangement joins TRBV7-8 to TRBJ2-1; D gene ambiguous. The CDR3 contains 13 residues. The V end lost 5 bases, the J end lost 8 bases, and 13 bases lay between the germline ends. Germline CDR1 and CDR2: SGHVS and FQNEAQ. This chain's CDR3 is CASSRDMGDEQFF. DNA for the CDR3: TGTGCCAGCAGCAGAGACATGGGCGATGAGCAGTTCTTC.

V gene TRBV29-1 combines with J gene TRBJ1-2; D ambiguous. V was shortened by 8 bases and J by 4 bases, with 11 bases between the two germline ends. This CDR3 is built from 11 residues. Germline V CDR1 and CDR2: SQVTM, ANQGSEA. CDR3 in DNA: TGCAGCATAACAGAAGGCTATGGCTACACCTTC. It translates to CSITEGYGYTF.

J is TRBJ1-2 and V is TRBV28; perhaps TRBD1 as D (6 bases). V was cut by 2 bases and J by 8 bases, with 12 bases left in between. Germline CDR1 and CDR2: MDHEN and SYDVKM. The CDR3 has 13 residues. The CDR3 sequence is CASSLMGAQGYTF. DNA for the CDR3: TGTGCCAGCAGTTTAATGGGGGCGCAGGGCTACACCTTC.

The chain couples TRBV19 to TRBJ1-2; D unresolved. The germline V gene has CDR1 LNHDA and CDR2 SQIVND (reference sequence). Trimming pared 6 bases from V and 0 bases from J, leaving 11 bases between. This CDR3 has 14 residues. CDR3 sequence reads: CASSTIPPNYGYTF. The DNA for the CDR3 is TGTGCCAGTAGCACTATCCCCCCTAACTATGGCTACACCTTC.

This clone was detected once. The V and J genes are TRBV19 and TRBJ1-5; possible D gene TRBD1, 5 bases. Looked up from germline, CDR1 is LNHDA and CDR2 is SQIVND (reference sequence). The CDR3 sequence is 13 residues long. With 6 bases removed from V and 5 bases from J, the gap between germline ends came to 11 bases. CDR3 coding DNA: TGTGCCAGTAGAGACAGTACGTATCAGCCCCAGCATTTT. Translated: CASRDSTYQPQHF.

Written as DNA, the CDR3 is TGTGCCAGCACAAGGGGCAGAACCTACGAGCAGTACTTC. Translated, it gives CASTRGRTYEQYF. V gene TRBV2 combines with J gene TRBJ2-7, with D perhaps matching TRBD1 (5 bases). The V and J ends lost 7 bases and 2 bases respectively, with 12 bases between them. Germline lookup yields CDR1 SNHLY and CDR2 FYNNEI. The CDR3 length is 13 residues.

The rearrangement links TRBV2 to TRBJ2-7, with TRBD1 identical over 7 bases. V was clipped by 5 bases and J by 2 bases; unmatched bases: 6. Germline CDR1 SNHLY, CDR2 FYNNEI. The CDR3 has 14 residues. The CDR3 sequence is CASSNDGTAYEQYF. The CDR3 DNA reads TGTGCCAGCAGTAACGACGGGACAGCCTACGAGCAGTACTTC.

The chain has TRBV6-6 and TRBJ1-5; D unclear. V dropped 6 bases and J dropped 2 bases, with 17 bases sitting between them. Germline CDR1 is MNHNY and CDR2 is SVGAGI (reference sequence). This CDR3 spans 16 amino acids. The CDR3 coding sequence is TGTGCCAGCAGATCAGATCTTATAGAGGGCAATCAGCCCCAGCATTTT. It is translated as CASRSDLIEGNQPQHF.

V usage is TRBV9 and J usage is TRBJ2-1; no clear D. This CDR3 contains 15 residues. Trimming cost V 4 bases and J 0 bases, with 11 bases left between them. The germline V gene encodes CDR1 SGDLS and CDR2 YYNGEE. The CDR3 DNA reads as TGTGCCAGCAGCCTTGACCCTAGCTCCTACAATGAGCAGTTCTTC. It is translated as CASSLDPSSYNEQFF.

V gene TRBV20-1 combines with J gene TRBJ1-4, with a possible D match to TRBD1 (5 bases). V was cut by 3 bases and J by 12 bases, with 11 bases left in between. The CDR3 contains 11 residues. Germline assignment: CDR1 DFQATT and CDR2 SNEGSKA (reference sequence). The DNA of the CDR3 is TGCAGTGCTAGGGGCACGGGGGAACTGTTTTTT. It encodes CSARGTGELFF.

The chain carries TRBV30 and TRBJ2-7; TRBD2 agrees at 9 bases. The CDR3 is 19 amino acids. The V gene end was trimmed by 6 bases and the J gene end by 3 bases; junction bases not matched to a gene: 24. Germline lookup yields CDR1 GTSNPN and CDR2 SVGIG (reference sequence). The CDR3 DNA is TGTGCCTGCTTGTCGAGGGGGGCGCCGAATGCGGGAGGGTACTACGAGCAGTACTTC. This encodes CACLSRGAPNAGGYYEQYF. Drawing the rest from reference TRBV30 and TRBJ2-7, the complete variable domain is SQTIHQWPATLVQPVGSPLSLECTVEGTSNPNLYWYRQAAGRGLQLLFYSVGIGQISSEVPQNLSASRPQDRQFILSSKKLLLSDSGFYLCACLSRGAPNAGGYYEQYFGPGTRLTVT.

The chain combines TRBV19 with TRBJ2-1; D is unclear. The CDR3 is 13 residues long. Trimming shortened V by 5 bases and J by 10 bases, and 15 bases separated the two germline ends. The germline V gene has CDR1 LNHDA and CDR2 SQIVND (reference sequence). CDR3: CASSPLVATEQFF. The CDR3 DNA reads TGTGCCAGTAGTCCCCTGGTGGCCACCGAGCAGTTCTTC.

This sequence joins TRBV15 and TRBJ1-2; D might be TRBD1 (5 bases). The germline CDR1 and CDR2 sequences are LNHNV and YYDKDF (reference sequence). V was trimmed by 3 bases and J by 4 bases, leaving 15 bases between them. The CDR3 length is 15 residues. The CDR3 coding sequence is TGTGCCACCAGCAGGGCCGCGGGGGTCCTCTATGGCTACACCTTC. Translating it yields CATSRAAGVLYGYTF.

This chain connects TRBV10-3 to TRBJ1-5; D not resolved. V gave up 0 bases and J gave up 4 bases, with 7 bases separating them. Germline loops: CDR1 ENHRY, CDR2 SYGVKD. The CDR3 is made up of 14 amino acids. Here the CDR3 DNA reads TGTGCCATCAGTGAGTCAGCGTCAAATCAGCCCCAGCATTTT. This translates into CAISESASNQPQHF.

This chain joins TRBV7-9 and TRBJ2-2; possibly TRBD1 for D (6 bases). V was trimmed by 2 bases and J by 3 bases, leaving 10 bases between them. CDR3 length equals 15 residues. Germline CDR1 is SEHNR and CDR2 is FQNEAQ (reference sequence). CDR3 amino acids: CASSLNRAYTGELFF. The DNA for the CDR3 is TGTGCCAGCAGCTTAAACAGGGCTTACACCGGGGAGCTGTTTTTT.

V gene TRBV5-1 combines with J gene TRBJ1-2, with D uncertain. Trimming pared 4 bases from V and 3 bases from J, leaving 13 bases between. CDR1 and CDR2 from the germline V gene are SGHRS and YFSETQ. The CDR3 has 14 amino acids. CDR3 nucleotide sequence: TGCGCCAGCAGCCCCGGGAGGGAATACTATGGCTACACCTTC. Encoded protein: CASSPGREYYGYTF.

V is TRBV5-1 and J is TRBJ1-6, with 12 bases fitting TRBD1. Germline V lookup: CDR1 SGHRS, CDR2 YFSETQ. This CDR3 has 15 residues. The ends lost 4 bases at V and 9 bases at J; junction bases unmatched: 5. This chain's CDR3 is CASSRDRGLGSPLHF. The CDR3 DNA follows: TGCGCCAGCAGCCGGGACAGGGGGCTCGGTTCACCCCTCCACTTT.

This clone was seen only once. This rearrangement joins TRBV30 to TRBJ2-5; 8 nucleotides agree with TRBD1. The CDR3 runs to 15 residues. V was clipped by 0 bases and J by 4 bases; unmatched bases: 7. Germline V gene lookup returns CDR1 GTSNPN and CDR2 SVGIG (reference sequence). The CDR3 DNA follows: TGTGCCTGGAGTGTCAGCAGGGGGCGTCGAGAGACCCAGTACTTC. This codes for CAWSVSRGRRETQYF.

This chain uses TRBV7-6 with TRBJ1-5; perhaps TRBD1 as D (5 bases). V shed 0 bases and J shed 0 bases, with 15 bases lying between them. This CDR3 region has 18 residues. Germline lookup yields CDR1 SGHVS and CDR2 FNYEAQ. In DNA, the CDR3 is TGTGCCAGCAGCTTAGCGTTCTCAGGGAAATATAGCAATCAGCCCCAGCATTTT. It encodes CASSLAFSGKYSNQPQHF.

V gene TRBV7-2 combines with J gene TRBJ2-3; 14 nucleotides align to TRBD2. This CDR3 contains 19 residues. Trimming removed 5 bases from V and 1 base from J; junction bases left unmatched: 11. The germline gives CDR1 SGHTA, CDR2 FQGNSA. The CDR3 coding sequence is TGTGCCAGCAGCAAGAGGACTAGCGGGGGGCCAATGGGCACAGATACGCAGTATTTT. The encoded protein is CASSKRTSGGPMGTDTQYF.

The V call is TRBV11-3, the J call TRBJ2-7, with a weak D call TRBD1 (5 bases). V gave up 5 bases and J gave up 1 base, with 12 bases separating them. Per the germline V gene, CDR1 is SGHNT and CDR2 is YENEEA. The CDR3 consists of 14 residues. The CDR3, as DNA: TGTGCCAGCAGCCCCGACAGTCCGTCCTACGAGCAGTACTTC. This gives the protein CASSPDSPSYEQYF.

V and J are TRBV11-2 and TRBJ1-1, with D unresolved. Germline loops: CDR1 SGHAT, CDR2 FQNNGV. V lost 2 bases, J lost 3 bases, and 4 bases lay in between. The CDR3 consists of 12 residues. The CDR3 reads CASSLLYTEAFF. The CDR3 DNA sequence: TGTGCCAGCAGCTTACTCTACACTGAAGCTTTCTTT.

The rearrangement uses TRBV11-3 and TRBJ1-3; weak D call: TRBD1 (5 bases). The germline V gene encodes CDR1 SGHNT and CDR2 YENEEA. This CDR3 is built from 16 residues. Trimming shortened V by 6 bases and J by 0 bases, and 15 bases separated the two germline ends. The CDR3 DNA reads TGTGCCAGCAGTGGGGGGGACCCGAACTCTGGAAACACCATATATTTT. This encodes CASSGGDPNSGNTIYF.

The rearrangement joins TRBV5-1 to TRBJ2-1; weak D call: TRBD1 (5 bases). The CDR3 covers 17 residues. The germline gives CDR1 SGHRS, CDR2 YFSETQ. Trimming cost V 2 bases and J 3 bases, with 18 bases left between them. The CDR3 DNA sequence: TGCGCCAGCAGCTTTTTCTTGAAGACAGCCCGCTACAATGAGCAGTTCTTC. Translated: CASSFFLKTARYNEQFF.